The 29 T cell receptor beta chains in this list originate from one sample, sequenced in a study of T cells after yellow fever vaccination. MiXCR, applied by TCRdb to the 5' RACE reads, yields one record per CDR3 protein. The sample shows about 85,000 distinct CDR3 sequences, 13% of them seen only once. The sample consisted of CD8+ T cells not binding an NS4B(214-222) dextramer, sorted from PBMCs, taken 20 to 25 days after the first yellow fever vaccination. The origin of the receptors is a man between 18 and 29 years old who received the YFV17D yellow fever vaccine.

This clonotype has just a few counts. The V and J genes are TRBV6-1 and TRBJ2-1; no definite D call. Per the germline V gene, CDR1 is MNHNS and CDR2 is SASEGT. V was pared by 6 bases and J by 0 bases, with 15 bases between. This CDR3 spans 16 amino acids. For the CDR3, the DNA is TGTGCCAGCAGCCCCGAGCGCCTCAGCTCCTACAATGAGCAGTTCTTC. Its protein product is CASSPERLSSYNEQFF.

The V call is TRBV24-1, the J call TRBJ2-4; D call uncertain. Germline CDR1 KGHDR, CDR2 SFDVKD. Deletions cut 3 bases from V and 0 bases from J, with 5 bases between. CDR3 length: 14 amino acids. CDR3 sequence: CATSDKAAKNIQYF. CDR3 nucleotides: TGTGCCACCAGTGATAAGGCAGCCAAAAACATTCAGTACTTC.

This clonotype was observed a few times. The V call is TRBV12-3 or TRBV12-4, the J call TRBJ2-4; the match to TRBD2 covers 8 bases. Trimming took 5 bases from V and 0 from J; bases not matched to a gene: 3. The CDR3 is 15 amino acids. CDR3 sequence: CASSLAGGAKNIQYF. CDR3 coding DNA: TGTGCCAGCAGTCTGGCGGGGGGAGCCAAAAACATTCAGTACTTC.

The chain joins TRBV5-1 to TRBJ2-1; D uncertain. Germline V gene lookup returns CDR1 SGHRS and CDR2 YFSETQ. V gave up 3 bases and J gave up 8 bases, with 12 bases separating them. CDR3 length: 13 residues. As DNA, the CDR3 is TGCGCCAGCAGCTACCGGCAGTTAGATGAGCAGTTCTTC. This encodes CASSYRQLDEQFF.

The chain links TRBV11-2 to TRBJ2-7; the D gene is possibly TRBD2 (5 bases). V gave up 1 base and J gave up 6 bases, with 10 bases separating them. The CDR3 extends over 13 amino acids. CDR1 is SGHAT and CDR2 is FQNNGV in the germline V gene. CDR3 residues: CASSLGRGAEQYF. In nucleotides, the CDR3 is TGTGCCAGCAGCTTAGGTCGGGGAGCCGAGCAGTACTTC.

This rearrangement joins TRBV4-2 to TRBJ2-7, with 7 bases identical to TRBD2. J gave up 11 bases and V 2 bases, and 9 bases lay outside the gene matches. Germline values: CDR1 LGHNA, CDR2 YNFKEQ. The CDR3 totals 13 residues. CDR3 residues: CASSQWEGSPEYF. CDR3 DNA: TGTGCCAGCAGCCAATGGGAGGGGTCTCCCGAGTACTTC.

This clonotype was recorded a few times. J is TRBJ2-5 and V is TRBV4-1; no clear D. In germline, CDR1 is MGHRA, CDR2 YSYEKL. Trimming cost V 4 bases and J 1 base, with 10 bases left between them. The CDR3 sequence is 14 residues long. The CDR3 reads CASSPKAGQETQYF. The DNA for the CDR3 is TGCGCCAGCAGCCCAAAAGCAGGCCAAGAGACCCAGTACTTC.

This clonotype was counted between two and nine times. The chain has TRBV29-1 and TRBJ2-1; D tentatively reads TRBD1 or TRBD2 (5 bases each). The CDR3 loop spans 14 amino acids. In germline, CDR1 is SQVTM, CDR2 ANQGSEA. V dropped 2 bases and J dropped 1 base, with 9 bases sitting between them. CDR3 DNA: TGCAGCGTTGAAAATGGGGGTTCCTACAATGAGCAGTTCTTC. Protein: CSVENGGSYNEQFF.

V is TRBV6-5 and J is TRBJ2-3; tentative D call: TRBD2 (7 bases). Germline-derived CDR1 and CDR2 are MNHEY and SVGAGI. Trimming cost V 2 bases and J 0 bases, with 18 bases left between them. The CDR3 loop spans 18 amino acids. CDR3 amino acids: CASSYPEGGRTSTDTQYF. In DNA form, the CDR3 reads TGTGCCAGCAGTTACCCGGAGGGGGGGCGTACTAGCACAGATACGCAGTATTTT.

This clonotype has more than one count but fewer than ten. The gene calls are TRBV2 and TRBJ2-7; D uncertain. Trimming took off 6 bases at V and 4 bases at J, with 10 bases between the two ends. The CDR3 is 12 amino acids. CDR1 is SNHLY, CDR2 FYNNEI, per germline. The DNA for the CDR3 is TGTGCCAGCAGGGTCGGCTCATACGAGCAGTACTTC. The encoded protein is CASRVGSYEQYF. Supplemented by reference TRBV2 and TRBJ2-7, the full variable domain reads EPEVTQTPSHQVTQMGQEVILRCVPISNHLYFYWYRQILGQKVEFLVSFYNNEISEKSEIFDDQFSVERPDGSNFTLKIRSTKLEDSAMYFCASRVGSYEQYFGPGTRLTVT.

This clonotype has just a few counts. V is TRBV5-1 and J is TRBJ1-1, with no clear D. V lost 1 base, J lost 5 bases, and 21 bases lay in between. The length of the CDR3 is 17 residues. Germline V CDR1 and CDR2: SGHRS, YFSETQ. The CDR3 loop is CASSLIKQPTLGTEAFF. In DNA, the CDR3 is TGCGCCAGCAGCTTGATTAAACAGCCTACTCTGGGTACTGAAGCTTTCTTT.

The rearrangement uses TRBV20-1 and TRBJ2-7; D is ambiguous. The V end was cut by 5 bases, the J end by 3 bases, with 14 bases between. The CDR3 contains 13 residues. CDR1 is DFQATT, CDR2 SNEGSKA, per germline (reference sequence). CDR3 in amino acids: CSALTGSYYEQYF. In DNA form, the CDR3 reads TGCAGTGCTCTTACTGGAAGCTACTACGAGCAGTACTTC.

The V and J genes are TRBV4-3 and TRBJ2-7; the D is unclear. Trimming shortened V by 4 bases and J by 2 bases, and 6 bases separated the two germline ends. The CDR3 contains 12 residues. Per the germline V gene, CDR1 is LGHNA and CDR2 is YSLEER. CDR3 in DNA: TGCGCCAGCAGCCCCCTGACCTACGAGCAGTACGTC. Protein: CASSPLTYEQYV.

This clonotype has at least ten counts. The V gene is TRBV2, the J gene TRBJ2-5; D possibly matches TRBD1 or TRBD2 (5 bases each). Per the germline V gene, CDR1 is SNHLY and CDR2 is FYNNEI. The V end was cut by 4 bases, the J end by 0 bases, with 15 bases between. CDR3 length: 16 amino acids. This CDR3 is CASSGVLGVHQETQYF. CDR3 sequence (DNA): TGTGCCAGCAGTGGGGTCTTGGGGGTGCACCAAGAGACCCAGTACTTC.

This clonotype was recorded a few times. The chain carries TRBV11-1 and TRBJ1-2, with 8 positions matching TRBD1. The CDR3 sequence is 13 residues long. V shed 4 bases, J shed 4 bases, and the junction held 2 bases outside the gene matches. The germline gives CDR1 SGHAT, CDR2 FQDESV (reference sequence). The chain's CDR3 is CASSSGQAYGYTF. For the CDR3, the DNA is TGTGCCAGCAGCTCGGGACAGGCCTATGGCTACACCTTC.

The rearrangement uses TRBV5-4 and TRBJ1-1, with D uncertain. Trimming stripped 4 bases from V and 6 bases from J, with 13 bases between. This CDR3 is 13 amino acids long. Germline V gene data show CDR1 as SGHNT and CDR2 as YYREEE (reference sequence). The CDR3 DNA reads TGTGCCAGCAGCACGGACCCAAACGCTGAAGCTTTCTTT. Translation: CASSTDPNAEAFF.

A few counts support this clonotype. This chain links TRBV6-2 or TRBV6-3 with TRBJ2-7; no clear D gene. Trimming shortened V by 0 bases and J by 5 bases, and 17 bases separated the two germline ends. Germline assignment: CDR1 MNHEY and CDR2 SVGEGT. The CDR3 consists of 16 residues. The CDR3 here is CASSYSGRVFAHEQYF. The CDR3 bases are TGTGCCAGCAGTTACTCAGGTAGGGTCTTCGCCCACGAGCAGTACTTC.

This clonotype was recorded many times. The chain joins TRBV27 to TRBJ1-1, with a possible D match to TRBD1 (6 bases). CDR1 and CDR2 (germline): MNHEY, SMNVEV (reference sequence). Trimming removed 2 bases at V and 4 bases at J, with 11 bases between. There are 14 residues in the CDR3. The CDR3 loop is CASSLGGGGTEAFF. CDR3 coding DNA: TGTGCCAGCAGTTTAGGGGGCGGGGGCACTGAAGCTTTCTTT.

This chain uses TRBV6-4 with TRBJ2-5, with D perhaps TRBD1 (5 bases). The CDR3 runs to 14 residues. Germline V gene sequence: CDR1 MRHNA, CDR2 SNTAGT. Deletions cut 11 bases from V and 5 bases from J, with 21 bases between. The CDR3 bases are TGTGCCGCCTCTCAGGAAATGGACATCGAGACCCAGTACTTC. It encodes CAASQEMDIETQYF.

This clonotype showed up many times. This chain links TRBV4-3 with TRBJ2-7, with D perhaps matching TRBD1 (6 bases). Trimming shortened V by 5 bases and J by 3 bases, and 17 bases separated the two germline ends. This CDR3 is built from 15 residues. The germline CDR1 and CDR2 sequences are LGHNA and YSLEER. This chain's CDR3 is CASSEGPGHNYEQYF. The CDR3 bases are TGCGCCAGCAGCGAGGGCCCGGGACATAACTACGAGCAGTACTTC.

The rearrangement joins TRBV7-9 to TRBJ1-5; D ambiguous. Germline lookup yields CDR1 SEHNR and CDR2 FQNEAQ (reference sequence). V lost 3 bases, J lost 4 bases, and 10 bases lay in between. This CDR3 has 14 residues. The CDR3 sequence: CASSFGRENQPQHF. The CDR3 DNA reads as TGTGCCAGCAGCTTCGGGAGGGAAAATCAGCCCCAGCATTTT.

The chain couples TRBV20-1 to TRBJ2-2; tentative D call: TRBD2 (6 bases). From germline, CDR1 is DFQATT and CDR2 SNEGSKA (reference sequence). Trimming removed 3 bases from V and 5 bases from J, with 16 bases in between. This CDR3 contains 15 residues. CDR3 sequence (DNA): TGCAGTGCTAGCGGCCTGGGTGCGGGAACCGGGGAGCTGTTTTTT. It yields the protein CSASGLGAGTGELFF.

In its sample, this clonotype was seen a few times. CDR3 nucleotides: TGTGCCAGCAGCGGGGACGGCCCCCTCCACTTT. Translated: CASSGDGPLHF. The chain is built from TRBV7-2 and TRBJ1-6; maybe TRBD1 (5 bases). CDR1 and CDR2 (germline): SGHTA, FQGNSA. The CDR3 contains 11 residues. Trimming cost V 5 bases and J 13 bases, with 9 bases left between them.

This clonotype has a handful of counts. The CDR3 protein is CASSHIPEGWNEQYF. For the CDR3, the DNA is TGCGCCAGCAGCCACATACCGGAGGGGTGGAACGAGCAGTACTTC. The V and J genes are TRBV4-1 and TRBJ2-7; possibly TRBD2 for D (6 bases). Per the germline V gene, CDR1 is MGHRA and CDR2 is YSYEKL. This CDR3 has 15 residues. Trimming left V 3 bases short and J 5 bases short, with 17 bases between.

This chain joins TRBV4-2 and TRBJ2-1, with a tentative D call TRBD2 (6 bases). This CDR3 spans 14 amino acids. V was clipped by 4 bases and J by 3 bases, with 10 bases between them. CDR1 is LGHNA and CDR2 is YNFKEQ in the germline V gene. This CDR3 is CASSRATSYNEQFF. DNA for the CDR3: TGTGCCAGCAGCCGAGCGACTAGCTACAATGAGCAGTTCTTC.

Turning to this clonotype: One end of the junction does not line up with germline, which may come from a read error. The genes are TRBV4-1 and TRBJ2-3; unclear D gene. The CDR3 consists of 15 residues. Germline loops: CDR1 MGHRA, CDR2 YSYEKL. This CDR3 is CASTDVGEVTDAQYF. CDR3 nucleotide sequence: TGCGCCAGCACGGACGTCGGTGAGGTTACAGATGCGCAGTATTTT.

This clonotype was counted a few times. This chain uses TRBV7-9 with TRBJ2-7; D is unresolved. The V end lost 2 bases, the J end lost 5 bases, and 4 bases lay between the germline ends. CDR3 size: 11 residues. CDR1 is SEHNR, CDR2 FQNEAQ, per germline (reference sequence). CDR3 coding DNA: TGTGCCAGCAGCTTAACCCACGAGCAGTACTTC. This translates into CASSLTHEQYF.

The chain employs TRBV5-1 and TRBJ1-4, with a possible D match to TRBD1 (6 bases). Germline CDR1 is SGHRS and CDR2 is YFSETQ. The CDR3 covers 14 residues. The V end was cut by 3 bases, the J end by 3 bases, with 9 bases between. CDR3 sequence: CASSSRGPNEKLFF. Written as DNA, the CDR3 is TGCGCCAGCAGCTCCAGGGGTCCTAATGAAAAACTGTTTTTT.

This clonotype was seen only a few times. The rearrangement links TRBV12-3 or TRBV12-4 to TRBJ1-5; D is perhaps TRBD1 (5 bases). CDR3 length: 16 residues. V dropped 2 bases and J dropped 3 bases, with 14 bases sitting between them. The CDR3 region is CASSLTRAGPNQPQHF. Here the CDR3 DNA reads TGTGCCAGCAGTTTAACTCGGGCAGGGCCCAATCAGCCCCAGCATTTT.